The 11 T cell receptor beta chains given below trace back to one sample, sequenced in a study of control samples from healthy donors and cancer patients (dated by TCRdb to the early 2020s). The library was generated by the immunoSEQ multiplex PCR assay. This is the immuneACCESS table as TCRdb keeps it, with only in-frame sequences that have V and J called. A part of the clones is gone; compared with another copy, unresolved V genes explain less than half, and the rest is unexplained. The sample contains more than 9,500 clones, around 87% of them found a single time. The top ten clonotypes cover about 3% of the sample. Sequenced input: formalin-fixed, paraffin-embedded tissue. The receptor source for this set is a male donor with melanoma.

This clone was picked up one time. This chain joins TRBV3-1 (or the pseudogene TRBV3-2) and TRBJ1-5, with a possible D match to TRBD1 (6 bases). This CDR3 has 15 residues. Trimming removed 2 bases from V and 6 bases from J, with 14 bases in between. Germline CDR1 and CDR2: LGHDT and YNNKEL (reference sequence). The CDR3 reads CASSQSGGQGQPQHF. The CDR3 DNA reads as TGTGCCAGCAGCCAATCTGGGGGGCAGGGTCAGCCCCAGCATTTT.

The gene calls are TRBV7-2 and TRBJ2-6; TRBD1 aligns across 11 bases. The CDR3 is made up of 19 amino acids. Germline V gene data show CDR1 as SGHTA and CDR2 as FQGNSA. Trimming at V came to 2 bases and at J to 0 bases, leaving 6 bases not matched to a gene. This CDR3 is CASSLRTGGSASGANVLTF. The CDR3 bases are TGTGCCAGCAGCTTAAGGACAGGGGGCTCAGCCTCTGGGGCCAACGTCCTGACTTTC.

The chain uses TRBV5-8 and TRBJ1-5; D gene unclear. Looked up from germline, CDR1 is SGHTS and CDR2 is YDEGEE. The CDR3 covers 15 residues. V lost 5 bases and J 3 bases, leaving 15 bases between the germline ends. CDR3 residues: CASSQDGRNNQPQHF. CDR3 in DNA: TGTGCCAGCAGTCAGGACGGTCGTAACAATCAGCCCCAGCATTTT.

This clone was detected only once. This chain joins TRBV4-1 and TRBJ2-1; 8 bases fit TRBD2. From germline, CDR1 is MGHRA and CDR2 YSYEKL. The CDR3 is 13 amino acids. V shed 8 bases and J 6 bases; nucleotides not matched to a gene: 6. CDR3 nucleotide sequence: TGCGCCAGCCGCGGCGGGGGGATCAATGAGCAGTTCTTC. Residues: CASRGGGINEQFF.

J is TRBJ1-2 and V is TRBV10-2; the match to TRBD1 covers 9 bases. V lost 6 bases and J lost 8; bases outside the gene matches: 4. The CDR3 is 12 residues long. Germline V gene sequence: CDR1 WSHSY, CDR2 SAAADI. The CDR3 sequence: CASRPGQGGYTF. The CDR3 DNA reads as TGCGCCAGCAGACCGGGACAGGGAGGCTACACCTTC.

The chain uses TRBV19 and TRBJ2-6; D is uncertain. Trimming shortened V by 6 bases and J by 2 bases, and 11 bases separated the two germline ends. Germline V lookup: CDR1 LNHDA, CDR2 SQIVND (reference sequence). The CDR3 totals 15 residues. CDR3 sequence (DNA): TGTGCCAGTAGCCAGGAACGGACTGGGGCCAACGTCCTGACTTTC. Translating it yields CASSQERTGANVLTF.

The J gene is TRBJ2-4, the V gene TRBV19; D is possibly TRBD1 (6 bases). CDR1 is LNHDA and CDR2 is SQIVND in the germline V gene (reference sequence). The CDR3 loop spans 15 amino acids. The ends were cut back, 6 bases at V and 0 bases at J, with 12 bases in the middle. The CDR3 sequence: CASSLSDRAKNIQYF. The CDR3 DNA sequence: TGTGCCAGTAGCCTATCGGACAGAGCCAAAAACATTCAGTACTTC.

In regard to this clone: One end of the junction varies from germline; a read error may be responsible. The gene calls are TRBV7-7 and TRBJ1-1, with D unclear. This CDR3 region has 13 residues. The V gene's germline CDR1 is SSHAT and CDR2 FNYEAQ (reference sequence). CDR3 nucleotide sequence: TGTGCTAGCAGCTTAGGGAGGAACACTGAAGCTTTCTTT. Translation: CASSLGRNTEAFF.

This chain uses TRBV5-6 with TRBJ1-4; TRBD1 agrees at 7 bases. This CDR3 has 16 residues. CDR1 and CDR2 from the germline V gene are SGHDT and YYEEEE. The ends lost 4 bases at V and 7 bases at J; junction bases unmatched: 13. Here the CDR3 reads CASSTLRQGRGEKLFF. The CDR3 nucleotides read TGTGCCAGCAGCACCCTGCGACAGGGCCGGGGTGAAAAACTGTTTTTT.

The chain employs TRBV11-2 and TRBJ2-4; D might be TRBD2 (7 bases). Germline lookup yields CDR1 SGHAT and CDR2 FQNNGV. The length of the CDR3 is 15 residues. V lost 4 bases and J 6 bases, leaving 16 bases between the germline ends. CDR3 nucleotide sequence: TGTGCCAGCAGCTCTTTTCGGGGGGCCTTAAACATTCAGTACTTC. Encoded protein: CASSSFRGALNIQYF.

The chain carries TRBV7-8 and TRBJ1-5, with D possibly TRBD1 on 6 matching bases. Germline CDR1 is SGHVS and CDR2 is FQNEAQ. The CDR3 has 15 amino acids. Trimming removed 4 bases from V and 6 bases from J, with 16 bases in between. The CDR3 spells CASSWQRGPSQPQHF. The CDR3 DNA reads TGTGCCAGCAGCTGGCAACGGGGGCCTAGTCAGCCCCAGCATTTT. Based on the CDR3 plus reference TRBV7-8 and TRBJ1-5, the full variable domain is GAGVSQSPRYKVAKRGQDVALRCDPISGHVSLFWYQQALGQGPEFLTYFQNEAQLDKSGLPSDRFFAERPEGSVSTLKIQRTQQEDSAVYLCASSWQRGPSQPQHFGDGTRLSIL.